This TCR beta chain was profiled in a study of glioma-infiltrating T cells after dendritic cell vaccination. Study overall: Glioblastoma patients came from Phase I and II dendritic cell vaccination trials. Autologous tumor lysate was loaded overnight onto monocyte-derived dendritic cells grown seven to eight days with IL-4 and GM-CSF.

Sequencing used immunoSEQ multiplex PCR; TCRdb keeps in-frame clones, though not all of them. The data show roughly 100,000 clones, with roughly 81% seen just once and roughly 12% held by the top ten. The germline CDR1 and CDR2 sequences are SGHDN and FVKESK. There are 16 residues in the CDR3. Trimming took off 0 bases at V and 4 bases at J, with 15 bases between the two ends. Fresh-frozen tumor tissue and more than two years of survival data were available for all. The chain uses TRBV14 and TRBJ1-1; possibly TRBD1 for D (5 bases). The TCR sequence derives from a human donor with glioblastoma. Sequenced material: blood, taken before dendritic cell vaccination. DNA for the CDR3: TGTGCCAGCAGCCAAGAGTGGTGGGCGGGGGGCACTGAAGCTTTCTTT. Residues: CASSQEWWAGGTEAFF.